The rows below give T cell receptor beta chains drawn from one sample of a study of cytomegalovirus exposure and HLA in healthy donors. Measured with immunoSEQ multiplex PCR; TCRdb has only the in-frame clones, and not every one. The sample gives 150,000 or so clones, around four fifths of which show up once; 4.1% is in the top ten. The sample taken for sequencing was PBMCs. The origin of the receptors is a man in his fifties in good health and CMV-seropositive. Each CDR3 is given with its conserved first and last residue. D genes are given only for firm matches. Only some rows state a clone size, as once, few, many or a class for expanded clones.

CDR3 DNA: TGTGCCAGCAGCACCTATATTATCAATGAGCAGTTCTTC
CDR3 protein: CASSTYIINEQFF
V gene: TRBV21-1
clone size: -
J gene: TRBJ2-1
CDR3 length: 13
D gene: -

CDR3 DNA: TGTGCCACCAGACCGGGACAGGACAACTACGAGCAGTACTTC
CDR3 protein: CATRPGQDNYEQYF
V gene: TRBV15
clone size: once
J gene: TRBJ2-7
CDR3 length: 14
D gene: TRBD1

CDR3 DNA: TGTGCCAGCAGTGAGATGGGAGGACAGCCCCAGCATTTT
CDR3 protein: CASSEMGGQPQHF
V gene: TRBV6-1
clone size: -
J gene: TRBJ1-5
CDR3 length: 13
D gene: -

CDR3 DNA: TGTGCCAGCAGTGAAGCGCCCGGGACAGGGGTGGGTGAGACCCAGTACTTC
CDR3 protein: CASSEAPGTGVGETQYF
V gene: TRBV2
clone size: -
J gene: TRBJ2-5
CDR3 length: 17
D gene: TRBD1

CDR3 DNA: TGTGCCAGCAGCTTACAAACTAGCGGGCTGGGGCATGAGCAGTTCTTC
CDR3 protein: CASSLQTSGLGHEQFF
V gene: TRBV7-8
clone size: -
J gene: TRBJ2-1
CDR3 length: 16
D gene: TRBD2

CDR3 DNA: TGTGCCAGCAGTGAATGGTTGGGGCCTTTAAATGAAAAACTGTTTTTT
CDR3 protein: CASSEWLGPLNEKLFF
V gene: TRBV6-1
clone size: -
J gene: TRBJ1-4
CDR3 length: 16
D gene: -

CDR3 DNA: TGTGCCAGCATGGAGGGCACTGAAGCTTTCTTT
CDR3 protein: CASMEGTEAFF
V gene: TRBV27
clone size: -
J gene: TRBJ1-1
CDR3 length: 11
D gene: -

CDR3 DNA: TGCGCCAGCAGCCAAACACCGGGATACGGGGAGCTGTTTTTT
CDR3 protein: CASSQTPGYGELFF
V gene: TRBV5-1
clone size: once
J gene: TRBJ2-2
CDR3 length: 14
D gene: -

CDR3 DNA: TGTGCCAGCTCACCCGGCGACACGCCCCAGCATTTT
CDR3 protein: CASSPGDTPQHF
V gene: TRBV18
clone size: -
J gene: TRBJ1-5
CDR3 length: 12
D gene: -

CDR3 DNA: TGTGCCACCAGCAGAGCAGGGGGTACGCAGCCCCAGCATTTT
CDR3 protein: CATSRAGGTQPQHF
V gene: TRBV15
clone size: once
J gene: TRBJ1-5
CDR3 length: 14
D gene: TRBD1

CDR3 DNA: TGTGCCAGCAGTTACCGGGGGGGGAACCTCTACGAGCAGTACTTC
CDR3 protein: CASSYRGGNLYEQYF
V gene: TRBV6-5
clone size: -
J gene: TRBJ2-7
CDR3 length: 15
D gene: TRBD2

CDR3 DNA: TGCAGCGTTGACTCCTCCCCCCGGGACAGGAGTTACGAGCAGTACTTC
CDR3 protein: CSVDSSPRDRSYEQYF
V gene: TRBV29-1
clone size: -
J gene: TRBJ2-7
CDR3 length: 16
D gene: TRBD1

CDR3 DNA: TGTGCCAGCAGCTTGGGGCAGAACTATGGCTACACCTTC
CDR3 protein: CASSLGQNYGYTF
V gene: TRBV5-4
clone size: -
J gene: TRBJ1-2
CDR3 length: 13
D gene: -

CDR3 DNA: TGTGCCAGCAGTGCCACGGCTAATGAAAAACTGTTTTTT
CDR3 protein: CASSATANEKLFF
V gene: TRBV6-1
clone size: -
J gene: TRBJ1-4
CDR3 length: 13
D gene: -

CDR3 DNA: TGTGCCAGCAGTCCTATTAGGGGGAGCAATCAGCCCCAGCATTTT
CDR3 protein: CASSPIRGSNQPQHF
V gene: TRBV28
clone size: -
J gene: TRBJ1-5
CDR3 length: 15
D gene: -

CDR3 DNA: TGTGCCTGGAGTGGACTAGCCCATAGCCGGGATACGCAGTATTTT
CDR3 protein: CAWSGLAHSRDTQYF
V gene: TRBV30
clone size: few
J gene: TRBJ2-3
CDR3 length: 15
D gene: TRBD2

CDR3 DNA: TGTGCCAGCGCGAGCGGGTATGGTTCAGATACGCAGTATTTT
CDR3 protein: CASASGYGSDTQYF
V gene: TRBV5-8
clone size: -
J gene: TRBJ2-3
CDR3 length: 14
D gene: -

CDR3 DNA: TGTGCCAGCGACAGCTTCTCTGGAAACACCATATATTTT
CDR3 protein: CASDSFSGNTIYF
V gene: TRBV19
clone size: -
J gene: TRBJ1-3
CDR3 length: 13
D gene: -

CDR3 DNA: TGTGCCAGCAGCCGAGGACAGGGGACACTCAATGAGCAGTTCTTC
CDR3 protein: CASSRGQGTLNEQFF
V gene: TRBV9
clone size: -
J gene: TRBJ2-1
CDR3 length: 15
D gene: TRBD1

CDR3 DNA: TGTGCCAGCAGCGAATACAAACCGGGACAGGGAGGTTTTGGACGCACTGAAGCTTTCTTT
CDR3 protein: CASSEYKPGQGGFGRTEAFF
V gene: TRBV5-4
clone size: -
J gene: TRBJ1-1
CDR3 length: 20
D gene: TRBD1

CDR3 DNA: TGTGCCAGCAGCCCAGGTTGGCAGGGAGGGACTGAAGCTTTCTTT
CDR3 protein: CASSPGWQGGTEAFF
V gene: TRBV7-9
clone size: -
J gene: TRBJ1-1
CDR3 length: 15
D gene: -

CDR3 DNA: TGTGCCAGCAGCTTCGGACAGCCCAATGAGCAGTTCTTC
CDR3 protein: CASSFGQPNEQFF
V gene: TRBV11-3
clone size: -
J gene: TRBJ2-1
CDR3 length: 13
D gene: -

CDR3 DNA: TGTGCCAGCAGCTTTTCCGGGATTGTTAACGGGGAGCTGTTTTTT
CDR3 protein: CASSFSGIVNGELFF
V gene: TRBV11-1
clone size: -
J gene: TRBJ2-2
CDR3 length: 15
D gene: -

CDR3 DNA: TGCGCCAGCAGCCAAGATTCGGCCGGAGGGCGGTTCTTC
CDR3 protein: CASSQDSAGGRFF
V gene: TRBV4-1
clone size: once
J gene: TRBJ2-1
CDR3 length: 13
D gene: -

CDR3 DNA: TGCGCCAGCCAACTAACATTAGCGGGAGGGGGAGAGACCCAGTACTTC
CDR3 protein: CASQLTLAGGGETQYF
V gene: TRBV5-1
clone size: few
J gene: TRBJ2-5
CDR3 length: 16
D gene: TRBD2

CDR3 DNA: TGTGCCAGCAGTTCGGAAAGACAGGGCCCACACTATGGCTACACCTTC
CDR3 protein: CASSSERQGPHYGYTF
V gene: TRBV28
clone size: -
J gene: TRBJ1-2
CDR3 length: 16
D gene: TRBD1

CDR3 DNA: TGTGCCAGCAGCGCCGGGACAAACGGACTAGCGGGAGTAGTCTACGAGCAGTACTTC
CDR3 protein: CASSAGTNGLAGVVYEQYF
V gene: TRBV7-2
clone size: -
J gene: TRBJ2-7
CDR3 length: 19
D gene: TRBD2

CDR3 DNA: TGTGCCAGCAGCGACAACAGGGGCTCGACGTCCGGGGAGCTGTTTTTT
CDR3 protein: CASSDNRGSTSGELFF
V gene: TRBV13
clone size: few
J gene: TRBJ2-2
CDR3 length: 16
D gene: TRBD1

CDR3 DNA: TGTGCCAGTAGTCTCTCCCCCACAGATACGCAGTATTTT
CDR3 protein: CASSLSPTDTQYF
V gene: TRBV19
clone size: -
J gene: TRBJ2-3
CDR3 length: 13
D gene: -

CDR3 DNA: TGTGCCATCAGTGAGTGGGGACTAGATGCTGCTTTT
CDR3 protein: CAISEWGLDAAF
V gene: TRBV10-3
clone size: -
J gene: TRBJ2-3
CDR3 length: 12
D gene: TRBD2

CDR3 DNA: TGTGCCAGTAGACCTCCGGGACACACCATGAACACTGAAGCTTTCTTT
CDR3 protein: CASRPPGHTMNTEAFF
V gene: TRBV19
clone size: -
J gene: TRBJ1-1
CDR3 length: 16
D gene: -

CDR3 DNA: TGTGCCTGGAGGGGGCATGGCTACACCTTC
CDR3 protein: CAWRGHGYTF
V gene: TRBV30
clone size: -
J gene: TRBJ1-2
CDR3 length: 10
D gene: -

CDR3 DNA: TGTGCCAGCAGTAGGGGGGACAGGGAGTACAACGAGCAGTACTTC
CDR3 protein: CASSRGDREYNEQYF
V gene: TRBV5-4
clone size: -
J gene: TRBJ2-7
CDR3 length: 15
D gene: TRBD1

CDR3 DNA: TGTGCCAGCAACAGGGTTTACAATCAGCCCCAGCATTTT
CDR3 protein: CASNRVYNQPQHF
V gene: TRBV2
clone size: -
J gene: TRBJ1-5
CDR3 length: 13
D gene: -

CDR3 DNA: TGTGCCAGCAGTTTATCGCCGGACAGCGATGCCTACGAGCAGTACTTC
CDR3 protein: CASSLSPDSDAYEQYF
V gene: TRBV27
clone size: -
J gene: TRBJ2-7
CDR3 length: 16
D gene: -

CDR3 DNA: TGTGCCAGCAGCTTAACAGGGTACCCCGACAATGAGCAGTTCTTC
CDR3 protein: CASSLTGYPDNEQFF
V gene: TRBV5-4
clone size: -
J gene: TRBJ2-1
CDR3 length: 15
D gene: -

CDR3 DNA: TGTGCCTGGAGTCGTGGCACAGCCAGCACAGATACGCAGTATTTT
CDR3 protein: CAWSRGTASTDTQYF
V gene: TRBV30
clone size: -
J gene: TRBJ2-3
CDR3 length: 15
D gene: -

CDR3 DNA: TGTGCCAGCAGCTGGGACAGACCTAATCAGCCCCAGCATTTT
CDR3 protein: CASSWDRPNQPQHF
V gene: TRBV7-2
clone size: -
J gene: TRBJ1-5
CDR3 length: 14
D gene: TRBD1

CDR3 DNA: TGTGCCAGTAGTACACAGGGGCGAGGCACTGAAGCTTTCTTT
CDR3 protein: CASSTQGRGTEAFF
V gene: TRBV19
clone size: once
J gene: TRBJ1-1
CDR3 length: 14
D gene: TRBD1

CDR3 DNA: TGCGCCAGCAGCCAAGATCTAATTGGGGCTAGCGGGATCCAAGAGACCCAGTACTTC
CDR3 protein: CASSQDLIGASGIQETQYF
V gene: TRBV4-1
clone size: once
J gene: TRBJ2-5
CDR3 length: 19
D gene: TRBD2

CDR3 DNA: TGTGCCAGCAGTAACCAACTAGCGGGAGTTTTTTACAATGAGCAGTTCTTC
CDR3 protein: CASSNQLAGVFYNEQFF
V gene: TRBV27
clone size: once
J gene: TRBJ2-1
CDR3 length: 17
D gene: TRBD2

CDR3 DNA: TGCGCCAGCAGCTTGGCTATTGGGACTAGCGGGAGCTACGAGCAGTACTTC
CDR3 protein: CASSLAIGTSGSYEQYF
V gene: TRBV5-1
clone size: few
J gene: TRBJ2-7
CDR3 length: 17
D gene: TRBD2

CDR3 DNA: TGTGCCTGGAGTGTAAGAGGGAGACCCTACGAGCAGTACTTC
CDR3 protein: CAWSVRGRPYEQYF
V gene: TRBV30
clone size: few
J gene: TRBJ2-7
CDR3 length: 14
D gene: -

CDR3 DNA: TGTGCCAGCAGCTCAAAGCGGGGGGCCTACAATGAGCAGTTCTTC
CDR3 protein: CASSSKRGAYNEQFF
V gene: TRBV7-8
clone size: -
J gene: TRBJ2-1
CDR3 length: 15
D gene: TRBD2

CDR3 DNA: TGTGCCAGCAGTTACTCGACAGGGGCCAATTCACCCCTCCACTTT
CDR3 protein: CASSYSTGANSPLHF
V gene: TRBV6-5
clone size: -
J gene: TRBJ1-6
CDR3 length: 15
D gene: TRBD1

CDR3 DNA: TGCGCCAGCAGCTTCCAAACAGGGGGCACTGAAGCTTTCTTT
CDR3 protein: CASSFQTGGTEAFF
V gene: TRBV5-1
clone size: -
J gene: TRBJ1-1
CDR3 length: 14
D gene: TRBD1

CDR3 DNA: TGTGCCAGTAGTATATCCAGCGGGAGGCTCGAGCAGTACTTC
CDR3 protein: CASSISSGRLEQYF
V gene: TRBV19
clone size: -
J gene: TRBJ2-7
CDR3 length: 14
D gene: TRBD2

CDR3 DNA: TGTGCCAGCAGCATGACAGGGGGGGCCTACAATGAGCAGTTCTTC
CDR3 protein: CASSMTGGAYNEQFF
V gene: TRBV5-5
clone size: -
J gene: TRBJ2-1
CDR3 length: 15
D gene: TRBD1

CDR3 DNA: TGTGCCAGCAGTTTAAGGGGGGGGCAAACGGGCGGCTACACCTTC
CDR3 protein: CASSLRGGQTGGYTF
V gene: TRBV28
clone size: -
J gene: TRBJ1-2
CDR3 length: 15
D gene: -

CDR3 DNA: TGTGCCAGCAGCCCCCTAGCCGATTACAATGAGCAGTTCTTC
CDR3 protein: CASSPLADYNEQFF
V gene: TRBV6-4
clone size: -
J gene: TRBJ2-1
CDR3 length: 14
D gene: -

CDR3 DNA: TGCGCCAGCAGCTTGACACCGGGACAGGGGTATGAGCAGTACTTC
CDR3 protein: CASSLTPGQGYEQYF
V gene: TRBV5-1
clone size: -
J gene: TRBJ2-7
CDR3 length: 15
D gene: TRBD1

CDR3 DNA: TGTGCCAGCAGCTTGGGGCTAGGGGACACAGATACGCAGTATTTT
CDR3 protein: CASSLGLGDTDTQYF
V gene: TRBV5-4
clone size: -
J gene: TRBJ2-3
CDR3 length: 15
D gene: -

CDR3 DNA: TGTGCCTGGAGTGTTCGGGCGGGAGGGAACAATGAGCAGTTCTTC
CDR3 protein: CAWSVRAGGNNEQFF
V gene: TRBV30
clone size: few
J gene: TRBJ2-1
CDR3 length: 15
D gene: TRBD2

CDR3 DNA: TGTGCCAGCAGCTTTCGACCGGGACAGACCTATGGCCACACCTTC
CDR3 protein: CASSFRPGQTYGHTF
V gene: TRBV13
clone size: -
J gene: TRBJ1-2
CDR3 length: 15
D gene: TRBD1

CDR3 DNA: TGCGCCAGCAGTGAGGGCAGGGGGCGAGATACGCAGTATTTT
CDR3 protein: CASSEGRGRDTQYF
V gene: TRBV10-2
clone size: once
J gene: TRBJ2-3
CDR3 length: 14
D gene: TRBD1

CDR3 DNA: TGCGCCAGCAGATGGGGACAGGTGGGTACTGAAGCTTTCTTT
CDR3 protein: CASRWGQVGTEAFF
V gene: TRBV5-1
clone size: -
J gene: TRBJ1-1
CDR3 length: 14
D gene: TRBD1

CDR3 DNA: TGTGCCAGCAGCGCGCAGGACTTCATCTACGAGCAGTACTTC
CDR3 protein: CASSAQDFIYEQYF
V gene: TRBV7-2
clone size: -
J gene: TRBJ2-7
CDR3 length: 14
D gene: -